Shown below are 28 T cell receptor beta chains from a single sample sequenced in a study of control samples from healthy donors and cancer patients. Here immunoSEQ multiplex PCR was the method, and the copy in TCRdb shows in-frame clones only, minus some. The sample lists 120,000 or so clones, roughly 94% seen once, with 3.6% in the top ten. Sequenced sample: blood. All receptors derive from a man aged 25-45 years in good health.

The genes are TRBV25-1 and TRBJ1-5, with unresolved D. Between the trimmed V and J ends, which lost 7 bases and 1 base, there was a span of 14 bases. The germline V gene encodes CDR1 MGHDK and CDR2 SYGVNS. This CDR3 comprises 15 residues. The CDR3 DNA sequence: TGTGCCAGCATCGAGAGCCTATACAGCAATCAGCCCCAGCATTTT. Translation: CASIESLYSNQPQHF.

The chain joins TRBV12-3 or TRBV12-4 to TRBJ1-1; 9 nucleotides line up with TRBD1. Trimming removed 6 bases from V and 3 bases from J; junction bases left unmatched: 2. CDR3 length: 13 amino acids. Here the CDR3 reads CASRQGAYTEAFF. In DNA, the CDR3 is TGTGCCAGCAGACAGGGGGCGTACACTGAAGCTTTCTTT.

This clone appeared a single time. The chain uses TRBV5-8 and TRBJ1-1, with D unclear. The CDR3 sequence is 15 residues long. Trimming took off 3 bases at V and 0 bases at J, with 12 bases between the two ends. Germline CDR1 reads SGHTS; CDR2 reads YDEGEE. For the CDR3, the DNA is TGTGCCAGCAGCTGGAGGGATACCATGAACACTGAAGCTTTCTTT. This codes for CASSWRDTMNTEAFF.

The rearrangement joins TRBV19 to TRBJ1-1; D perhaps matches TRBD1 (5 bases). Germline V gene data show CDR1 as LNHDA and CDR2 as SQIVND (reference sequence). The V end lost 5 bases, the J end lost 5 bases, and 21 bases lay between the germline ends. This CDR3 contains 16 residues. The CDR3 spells CASSAQGGLEFTEAFF. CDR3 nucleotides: TGTGCCAGTAGTGCGCAGGGAGGCCTCGAGTTTACTGAAGCTTTCTTT.

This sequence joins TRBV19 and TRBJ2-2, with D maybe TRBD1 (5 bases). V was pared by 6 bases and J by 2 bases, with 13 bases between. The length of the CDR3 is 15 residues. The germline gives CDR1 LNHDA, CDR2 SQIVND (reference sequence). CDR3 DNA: TGTGCCAGTAGCGGAGACAGTACAAACACCGGGGAGCTGTTTTTT. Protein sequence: CASSGDSTNTGELFF.

The CDR3 spells CSVGEAEISGANVLTF. The CDR3 DNA follows: TGCAGCGTTGGGGAGGCGGAAATCTCTGGGGCCAACGTCCTGACTTTC. The chain recombines TRBV29-1 with TRBJ2-6; perhaps TRBD2 as D (6 bases). Germline loops: CDR1 SQVTM, CDR2 ANQGSEA. V was cut by 4 bases and J by 0 bases, with 13 bases left in between. The CDR3 extends over 16 amino acids.

Here the CDR3 DNA reads TGTGCCAGCAGTGGACTAGCGGGGGAGCCGCAGTATTTT. It is translated as CASSGLAGEPQYF. This rearrangement joins TRBV12-3 or TRBV12-4 to TRBJ2-3; 13 bases are shared with TRBD2. The CDR3 sequence is 13 residues long. V was clipped by 5 bases and J by 10 bases; unmatched bases: 3.

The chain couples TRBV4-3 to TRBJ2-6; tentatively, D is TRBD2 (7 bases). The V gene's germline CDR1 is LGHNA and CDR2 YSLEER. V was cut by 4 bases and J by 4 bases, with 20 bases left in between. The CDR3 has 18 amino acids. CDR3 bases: TGCGCCAGCAGCCCGCTCGCGGGGGCCCCTAGGGGGGCCAACGTCCTGACTTTC. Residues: CASSPLAGAPRGANVLTF.

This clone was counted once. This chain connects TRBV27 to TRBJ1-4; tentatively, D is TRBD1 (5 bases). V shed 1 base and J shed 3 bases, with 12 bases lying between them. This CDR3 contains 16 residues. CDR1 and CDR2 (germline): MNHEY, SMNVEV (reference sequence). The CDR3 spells CASSLYGARANEKLFF. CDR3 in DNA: TGTGCCAGCAGTTTATACGGGGCTAGGGCTAATGAAAAACTGTTTTTT.

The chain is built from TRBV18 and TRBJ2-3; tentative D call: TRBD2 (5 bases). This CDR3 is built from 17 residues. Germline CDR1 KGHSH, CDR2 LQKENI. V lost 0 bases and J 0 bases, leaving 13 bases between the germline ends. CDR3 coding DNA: TGTGCCAGCTCACCACCGAGGGCGGTACTAAGCACAGATACGCAGTATTTT. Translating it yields CASSPPRAVLSTDTQYF. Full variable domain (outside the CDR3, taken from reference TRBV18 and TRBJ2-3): NAGVMQNPRHLVRRRGQEARLRCSPMKGHSHVYWYRQLPEEGLKFMVYLQKENIIDESGMPKERFSAEFPKEGPSILRIQQVVRGDSAAYFCASSPPRAVLSTDTQYFGPGTRLTVL.

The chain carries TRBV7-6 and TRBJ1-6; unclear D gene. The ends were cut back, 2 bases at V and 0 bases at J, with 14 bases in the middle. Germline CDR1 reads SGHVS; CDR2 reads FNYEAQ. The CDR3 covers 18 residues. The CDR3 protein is CASSLLEDGSSYNSPLHF. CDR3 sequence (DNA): TGTGCCAGCAGCTTACTCGAAGACGGGAGCTCCTATAATTCACCCCTCCACTTT.

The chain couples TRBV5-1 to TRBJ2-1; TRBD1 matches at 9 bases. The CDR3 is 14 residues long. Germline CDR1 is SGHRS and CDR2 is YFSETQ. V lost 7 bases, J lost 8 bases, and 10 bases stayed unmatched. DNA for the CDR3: TGCGCCAGCGGGACAGGGAGGTCTTTGGATGAGCAGTTCTTC. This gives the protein CASGTGRSLDEQFF.

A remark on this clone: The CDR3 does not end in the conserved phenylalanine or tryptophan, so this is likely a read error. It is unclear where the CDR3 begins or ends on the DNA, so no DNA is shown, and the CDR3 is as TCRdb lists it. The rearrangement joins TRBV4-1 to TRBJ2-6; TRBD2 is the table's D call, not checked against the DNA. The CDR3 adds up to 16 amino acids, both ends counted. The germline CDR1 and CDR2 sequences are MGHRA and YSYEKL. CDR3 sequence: CASLGAGGSSYEHRSA.

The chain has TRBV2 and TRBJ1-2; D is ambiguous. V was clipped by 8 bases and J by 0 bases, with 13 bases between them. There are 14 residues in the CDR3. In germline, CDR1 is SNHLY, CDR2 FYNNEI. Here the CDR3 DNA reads TGTGCCAGCCTTGCCGAAAGGACTAACTATGGCTACACCTTC. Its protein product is CASLAERTNYGYTF.

CDR3 sequence reads: CASSLASGPGNTIYF. The CDR3 coding sequence is TGTGCCAGCAGCTTAGCGTCCGGTCCTGGAAACACCATATATTTT. The rearrangement uses TRBV11-2 and TRBJ1-3; D is unresolved. Germline CDR1 SGHAT, CDR2 FQNNGV. This CDR3 spans 15 amino acids. Trimming stripped 1 base from V and 2 bases from J, with 9 bases between. Looking up the rest from reference TRBV11-2 and TRBJ1-3 gives the full variable domain: EAGVAQSPRYKIIEKRQSVAFWCNPISGHATLYWYQQILGQGPKLLIQFQNNGVVDDSQLPKDRFSAERLKGVDSTLKIQPAKLEDSAVYLCASSLASGPGNTIYFGEGSWLTVV.

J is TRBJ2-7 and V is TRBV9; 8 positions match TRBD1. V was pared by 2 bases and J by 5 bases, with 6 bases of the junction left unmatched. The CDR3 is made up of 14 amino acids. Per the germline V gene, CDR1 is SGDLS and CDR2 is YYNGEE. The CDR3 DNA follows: TGTGCCAGCAGCGTTGGACAGGGAAAGAACGAGCAGTACTTC. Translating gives CASSVGQGKNEQYF.

The chain's CDR3 is CASSSESTGLSASYGYTF. Here the CDR3 DNA reads TGTGCCAGCAGCTCCGAATCCACCGGACTGTCGGCTAGTTATGGCTACACCTTC. The genes are TRBV7-6 and TRBJ1-2, with D unclear. This CDR3 spans 18 amino acids. The germline V gene has CDR1 SGHVS and CDR2 FNYEAQ. Trimming stripped 4 bases from V and 5 bases from J, with 26 bases between.

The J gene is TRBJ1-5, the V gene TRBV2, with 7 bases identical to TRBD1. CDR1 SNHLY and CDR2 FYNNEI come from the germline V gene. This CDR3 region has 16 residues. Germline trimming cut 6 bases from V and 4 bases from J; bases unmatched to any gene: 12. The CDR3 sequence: CASSALGTAYNQPQHF. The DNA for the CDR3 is TGTGCCAGCAGCGCCCTCGGGACAGCGTATAATCAGCCCCAGCATTTT.

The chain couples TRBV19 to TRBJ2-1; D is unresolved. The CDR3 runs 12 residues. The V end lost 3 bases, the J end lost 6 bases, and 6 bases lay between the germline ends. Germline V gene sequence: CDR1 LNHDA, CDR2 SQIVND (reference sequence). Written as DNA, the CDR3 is TGTGCCAGTAGTATGGGCGTCAATGAGCAGTTCTTC. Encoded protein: CASSMGVNEQFF.

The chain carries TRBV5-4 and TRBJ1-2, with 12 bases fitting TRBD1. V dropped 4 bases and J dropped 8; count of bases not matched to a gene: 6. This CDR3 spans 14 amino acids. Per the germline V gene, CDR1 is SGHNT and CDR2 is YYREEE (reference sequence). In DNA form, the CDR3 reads TGTGCCAGCAGCGGGGGACAGGGGGCGCAGGGCTACACCTTC. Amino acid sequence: CASSGGQGAQGYTF.

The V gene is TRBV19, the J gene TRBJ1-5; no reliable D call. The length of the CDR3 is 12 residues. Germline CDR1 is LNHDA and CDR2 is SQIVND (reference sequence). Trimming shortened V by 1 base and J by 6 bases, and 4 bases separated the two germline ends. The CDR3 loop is CASSIVGQPQHF. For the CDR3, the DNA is TGTGCCAGTAGTATAGTCGGTCAGCCCCAGCATTTT.

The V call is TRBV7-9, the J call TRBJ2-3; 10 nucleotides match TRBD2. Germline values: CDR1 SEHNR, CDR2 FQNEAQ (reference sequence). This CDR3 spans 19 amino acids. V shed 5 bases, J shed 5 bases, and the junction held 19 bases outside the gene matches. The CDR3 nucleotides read TGTGCCAGCAGCCGTGGACTGCCAGCGGGGGGGCCTGTCCAAGATACGCAGTATTTT. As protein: CASSRGLPAGGPVQDTQYF.

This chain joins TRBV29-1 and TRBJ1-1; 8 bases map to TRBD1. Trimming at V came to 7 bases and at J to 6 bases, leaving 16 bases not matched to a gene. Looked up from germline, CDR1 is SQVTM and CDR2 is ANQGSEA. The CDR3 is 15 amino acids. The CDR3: CSGLTQGGVYAEAFF. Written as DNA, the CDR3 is TGCAGCGGGCTAACACAGGGGGGGGTATACGCTGAAGCTTTCTTT.

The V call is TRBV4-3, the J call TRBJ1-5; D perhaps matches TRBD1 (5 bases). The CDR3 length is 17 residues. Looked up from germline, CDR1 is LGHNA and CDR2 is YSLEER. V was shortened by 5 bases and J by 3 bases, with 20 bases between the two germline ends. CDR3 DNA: TGCGCCAGCAGCGAATATCCTCGGGGACGAGCCAATCAGCCCCAGCATTTT. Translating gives CASSEYPRGRANQPQHF.

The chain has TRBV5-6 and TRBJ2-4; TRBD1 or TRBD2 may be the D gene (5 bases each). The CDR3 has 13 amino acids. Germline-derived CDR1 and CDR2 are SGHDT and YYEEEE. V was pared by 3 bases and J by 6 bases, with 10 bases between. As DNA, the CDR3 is TGTGCCAGCAGCTGGGCCGGGACAAACATTCAGTACTTC. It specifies CASSWAGTNIQYF.

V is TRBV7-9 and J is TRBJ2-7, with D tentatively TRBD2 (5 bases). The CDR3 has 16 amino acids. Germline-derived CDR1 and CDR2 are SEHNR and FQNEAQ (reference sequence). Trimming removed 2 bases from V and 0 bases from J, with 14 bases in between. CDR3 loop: CASSLTRDSSSYEQYF. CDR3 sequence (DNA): TGTGCCAGCAGCTTAACTCGGGATTCGAGCTCCTACGAGCAGTACTTC.

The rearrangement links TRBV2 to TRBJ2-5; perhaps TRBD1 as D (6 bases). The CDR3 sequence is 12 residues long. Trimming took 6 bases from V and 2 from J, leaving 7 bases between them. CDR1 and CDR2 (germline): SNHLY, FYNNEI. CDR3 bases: TGTGCCAGCAGCAGGGGTCAAGAGACCCAGTACTTC. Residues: CASSRGQETQYF.

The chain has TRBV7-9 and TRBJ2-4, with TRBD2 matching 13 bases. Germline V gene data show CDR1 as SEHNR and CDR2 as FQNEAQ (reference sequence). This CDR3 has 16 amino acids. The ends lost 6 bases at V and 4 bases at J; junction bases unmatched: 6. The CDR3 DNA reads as TGTGCCAGCAGTCCCGGACTAGCGGGGGAGAAAAACATTCAGTACTTC. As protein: CASSPGLAGEKNIQYF. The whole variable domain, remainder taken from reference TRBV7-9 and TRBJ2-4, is DTGVSQNPRHKITKRGQNVTFRCDPISEHNRLYWYRQTLGQGPEFLTYFQNEAQLEKSRLLSDRFSAERPKGSFSTLEIQRTEQGDSAMYLCASSPGLAGEKNIQYFGAGTRLSVL.